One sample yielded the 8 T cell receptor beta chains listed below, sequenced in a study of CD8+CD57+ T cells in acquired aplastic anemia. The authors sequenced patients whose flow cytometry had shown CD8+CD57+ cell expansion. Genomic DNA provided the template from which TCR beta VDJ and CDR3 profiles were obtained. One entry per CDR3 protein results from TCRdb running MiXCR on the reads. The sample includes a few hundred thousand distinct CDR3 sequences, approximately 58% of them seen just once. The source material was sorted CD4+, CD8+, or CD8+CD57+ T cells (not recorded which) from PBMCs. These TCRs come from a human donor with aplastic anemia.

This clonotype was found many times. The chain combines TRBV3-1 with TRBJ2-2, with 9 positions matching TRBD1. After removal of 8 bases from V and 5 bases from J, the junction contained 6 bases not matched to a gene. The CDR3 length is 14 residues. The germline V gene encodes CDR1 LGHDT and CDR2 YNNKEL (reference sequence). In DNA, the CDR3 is TGTGCCAGCTGGGGACAGGGAGGAACCGGGGAGCTGTTTTTT. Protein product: CASWGQGGTGELFF.

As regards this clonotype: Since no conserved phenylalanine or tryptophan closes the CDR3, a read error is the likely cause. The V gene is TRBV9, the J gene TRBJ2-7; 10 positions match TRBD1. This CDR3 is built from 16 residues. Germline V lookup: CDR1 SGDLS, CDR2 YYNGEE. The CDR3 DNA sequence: TGTGCCGGCAGCTTCGGAACGGGACAGGGGAACTACGAGCAGTACCTC. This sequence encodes CAGSFGTGQGNYEQYL.

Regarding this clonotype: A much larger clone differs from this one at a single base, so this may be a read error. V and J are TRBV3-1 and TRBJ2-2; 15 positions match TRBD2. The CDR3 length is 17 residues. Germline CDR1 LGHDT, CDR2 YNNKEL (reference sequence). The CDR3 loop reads CASSPGTSGGNTGGLFF. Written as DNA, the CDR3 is TGTGCCAGCAGCCCCGGGACTAGCGGGGGGAACACCGGGGGGCTGTTTTTT.

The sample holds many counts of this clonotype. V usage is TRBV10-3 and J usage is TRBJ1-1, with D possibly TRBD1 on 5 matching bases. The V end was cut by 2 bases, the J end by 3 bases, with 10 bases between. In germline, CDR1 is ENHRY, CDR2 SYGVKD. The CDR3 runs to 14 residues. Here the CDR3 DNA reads TGTGCCATCAGTGAGGACCAGGGATACACTGAAGCTTTCTTT. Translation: CAISEDQGYTEAFF.

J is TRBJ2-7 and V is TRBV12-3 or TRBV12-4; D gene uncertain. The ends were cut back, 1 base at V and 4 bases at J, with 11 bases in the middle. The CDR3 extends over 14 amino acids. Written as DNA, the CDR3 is TGTGCCAGCAGTTTAGATAGTGGGAAATACGAGCAGTACTTC. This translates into CASSLDSGKYEQYF.

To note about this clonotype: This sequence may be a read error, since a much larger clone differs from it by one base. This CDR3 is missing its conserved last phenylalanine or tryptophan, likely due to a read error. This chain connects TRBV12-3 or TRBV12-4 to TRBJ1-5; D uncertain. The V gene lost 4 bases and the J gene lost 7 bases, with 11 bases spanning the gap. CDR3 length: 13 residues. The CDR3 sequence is CASSSRLRQPQHS. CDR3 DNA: TGTGCCAGCAGTTCTCGTCTACGGCAGCCCCAGCATTCT.

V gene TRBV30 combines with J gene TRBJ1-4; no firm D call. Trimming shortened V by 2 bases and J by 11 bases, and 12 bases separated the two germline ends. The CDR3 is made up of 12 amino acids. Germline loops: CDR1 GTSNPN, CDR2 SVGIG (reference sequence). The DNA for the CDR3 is TGTGCCTGGAGTCGAGGCAGCAGGAAACTGTTTTTT. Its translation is CAWSRGSRKLFF.

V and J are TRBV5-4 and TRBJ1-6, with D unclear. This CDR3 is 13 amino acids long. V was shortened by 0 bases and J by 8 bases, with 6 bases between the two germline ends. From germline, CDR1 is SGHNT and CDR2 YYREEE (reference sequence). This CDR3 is CASSLEPDSPLHF. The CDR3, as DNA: TGTGCCAGCAGCTTGGAGCCCGATTCACCCCTCCACTTT.